Listed here are 22 T cell receptor beta chains from one sample, sequenced in a study of identical twins. One entry per CDR3 protein, called by TCRdb with MiXCR from the 5' RACE reads. The sample records around 490,000 distinct CDR3 sequences, 13% to 15% being singletons. The same sample was also used in a study of yellow fever vaccine responses in identical twins.

Sequenced: CD4+ T cells sorted from blood. All receptors derive from a woman between 18 and 29 years old in good health.

This clonotype appeared many times. J is TRBJ2-1 and V is TRBV7-2; 8 bases line up with TRBD1. Trimming removed 2 bases from V and 5 bases from J; junction bases left unmatched: 8. CDR3 length equals 16 residues. Germline CDR1 is SGHTA and CDR2 is FQGNSA. CDR3 sequence (DNA): TGTGCCAGCAGCTTACGGTCAGGGGGCTTACACAATGAGCAGTTCTTC. The encoded protein is CASSLRSGGLHNEQFF.

The chain links TRBV5-1 to TRBJ2-1, with TRBD2 identical over 7 bases. CDR1 is SGHRS and CDR2 is YFSETQ in the germline V gene. J gave up 6 bases and V 5 bases, and 8 bases lay outside the gene matches. The CDR3 extends over 14 amino acids. CDR3 in DNA: TGCGCCAGCAGGAACTTAGCGGGCCCCAATGAGCAGTTCTTC. As protein: CASRNLAGPNEQFF.

This clonotype was observed a handful of times. J is TRBJ1-2 and V is TRBV7-9; D is unresolved. Germline CDR1 reads SEHNR; CDR2 reads FQNEAQ (reference sequence). The CDR3 sequence is 16 residues long. Deletions cut 3 bases from V and 0 bases from J, with 14 bases between. Written as DNA, the CDR3 is TGTGCCAGCAGCTTGTCCGGTGGCACCGCTAACTATGGCTACACCTTC. This encodes CASSLSGGTANYGYTF.

The chain couples TRBV20-1 to TRBJ2-4; D gene ambiguous. The CDR3 loop spans 15 amino acids. In germline, CDR1 is DFQATT, CDR2 SNEGSKA (reference sequence). The V end was cut by 5 bases, the J end by 0 bases, with 14 bases between. The CDR3 region is CSAAERKEAKNIQYF. The CDR3 coding sequence is TGCAGTGCTGCCGAACGAAAGGAAGCCAAAAACATTCAGTACTTC.

This clonotype has more than one count but fewer than ten. The J gene is TRBJ2-3, the V gene TRBV7-8; 8 bases match TRBD1. Germline lookup yields CDR1 SGHVS and CDR2 FQNEAQ. This CDR3 region has 13 residues. V shed 4 bases, J shed 7 bases, and the junction held 4 bases outside the gene matches. The CDR3 DNA reads as TGTGCCAGCAGCTCAACAGGGGGAAATACGCAGTATTTT. As protein: CASSSTGGNTQYF.

This clonotype has a single count. The chain uses TRBV19 and TRBJ2-7, with 12 bases identical to TRBD2. V shed 6 bases and J 0 bases; nucleotides not matched to a gene: 3. CDR3 length: 15 amino acids. CDR1 is LNHDA and CDR2 is SQIVND in the germline V gene (reference sequence). Written as DNA, the CDR3 is TGTGCCAGTAGGGTGACTAGCGGGAGCTCCTACGAGCAGTACTTC. Residues: CASRVTSGSSYEQYF.

This clonotype was detected ten times or more. The chain joins TRBV25-1 to TRBJ2-7; 11 bases line up with TRBD1. This CDR3 comprises 14 residues. Germline V CDR1 and CDR2: MGHDK, SYGVNS. V lost 9 bases to trimming and J lost 4 bases; unmatched junction nucleotides: 8. CDR3 amino acids: CASSRGTGGYEQYF. The CDR3 nucleotides read TGTGCCAGTAGTCGGGGGACAGGGGGGTACGAGCAGTACTTC.

This clonotype has more than one count but fewer than ten. This chain uses TRBV20-1 with TRBJ2-3; D perhaps matches TRBD2 (6 bases). The CDR3 totals 13 residues. Germline CDR1 and CDR2: DFQATT and SNEGSKA (reference sequence). V lost 7 bases and J lost 1, with 12 bases in between. As DNA, the CDR3 is TGCAGTGACCAGATAGCGGGCACAGATACGCAGTATTTT. Its translation is CSDQIAGTDTQYF.

The chain employs TRBV7-8 and TRBJ2-5, with D tentatively TRBD2 (6 bases). CDR1 SGHVS and CDR2 FQNEAQ come from the germline V gene. CDR3 length: 14 amino acids. Deletions cut 3 bases from V and 2 bases from J, with 10 bases between. The CDR3 DNA is TGTGCCAGCAGCTTTAGCGGTTTACAAGAGACCCAGTACTTC. This sequence encodes CASSFSGLQETQYF.

This clonotype was picked up many times. The chain is built from TRBV5-1 and TRBJ2-3; 9 nucleotides match TRBD2. The V gene end was trimmed by 2 bases and the J gene end by 4 bases; junction bases not matched to a gene: 8. The CDR3 contains 16 residues. CDR1 SGHRS and CDR2 YFSETQ come from the germline V gene. The CDR3 bases are TGCGCCAGCAGCTTAGGCGGCGGGAGGGCCTCAGATACGCAGTATTTT. It specifies CASSLGGGRASDTQYF.

The chain links TRBV5-1 to TRBJ2-3, with 9 nucleotides matching TRBD2. V trimming: 4 bases; J trimming: 0 bases; junction bases outside the gene matches: 12. CDR3 length: 18 amino acids. Germline V gene data show CDR1 as SGHRS and CDR2 as YFSETQ. The CDR3 coding sequence is TGCGCCAGCAGCGAGCGGGGGGTACTAGGATCTAGCACAGATACGCAGTATTTT. It codes for CASSERGVLGSSTDTQYF. The variable domain in full, with the rest retrieved from reference TRBV5-1 and TRBJ2-3, is KAGVTQTPRYLIKTRGQQVTLSCSPISGHRSVSWYQQTPGQGLQFLFEYFSETQRNKGNFPGRFSGRQFSNSRSEMNVSTLELGDSALYLCASSERGVLGSSTDTQYFGPGTRLTVL.

There are many counts of this clonotype. V and J are TRBV6-1 and TRBJ2-7; D perhaps matches TRBD2 (6 bases). The CDR3 is 16 amino acids. V was clipped by 7 bases and J by 0 bases, with 19 bases between them. Germline V gene lookup returns CDR1 MNHNS and CDR2 SASEGT. CDR3 sequence (DNA): TGTGCCAGCACCAAATCGGGACTGGGAAACTCCTACGAGCAGTACTTC. As protein: CASTKSGLGNSYEQYF.

V usage is TRBV10-3 and J usage is TRBJ2-1; D may be TRBD2 (5 bases). Germline CDR1 reads ENHRY; CDR2 reads SYGVKD. V lost 4 bases and J lost 10, with 20 bases in between. CDR3 length equals 15 residues. CDR3 sequence: CAISGGWEKELEQFF. The CDR3 nucleotides read TGTGCCATCAGTGGTGGGTGGGAGAAGGAGTTGGAGCAGTTCTTC.

This clonotype occurred many times. The chain has TRBV25-1 and TRBJ1-2; D unclear. Trimming took off 0 bases at V and 8 bases at J, with 16 bases between the two ends. This CDR3 contains 15 residues. Germline values: CDR1 MGHDK, CDR2 SYGVNS. The CDR3 DNA sequence: TGTGCCAGCAGTGAATATGGGTTCTCGACACAAGGCTACACCTTC. Translation gives CASSEYGFSTQGYTF.

The rearrangement joins TRBV5-6 to TRBJ2-3; perhaps TRBD2 as D (6 bases). This CDR3 spans 12 amino acids. V was cut by 4 bases and J by 9 bases, with 12 bases left in between. Germline CDR1 is SGHDT and CDR2 is YYEEEE. The CDR3 DNA reads TGTGCCAGCAGCCTCACTAGCACGACGCAGTATTTT. This encodes CASSLTSTTQYF.

The chain has TRBV11-2 and TRBJ2-1; TRBD1 matches at 7 bases. CDR1 SGHAT and CDR2 FQNNGV come from the germline V gene. V shed 4 bases, J shed 4 bases, and the junction held 16 bases outside the gene matches. The CDR3 loop spans 18 amino acids. The CDR3 loop is CASSSPIAGTAVYNEQFF. The CDR3 DNA is TGTGCCAGCAGCTCACCCATTGCCGGGACAGCCGTTTACAATGAGCAGTTCTTC.

This chain connects TRBV9 to TRBJ2-7; D may be TRBD1 or TRBD2 (6 bases each). Germline CDR1 SGDLS, CDR2 YYNGEE. CDR3 length: 13 amino acids. V was trimmed by 2 bases and J by 2 bases, leaving 8 bases between them. In DNA form, the CDR3 reads TGTGCCAGCAGCGTGCGGGACACCTACGAGCAGTACTTC. Protein: CASSVRDTYEQYF.

The sample holds a few counts of this clonotype. The chain combines TRBV18 with TRBJ2-1, with TRBD1 identical over 8 bases. Trimming removed 4 bases from V and 3 bases from J; junction bases left unmatched: 8. Germline values: CDR1 KGHSH, CDR2 LQKENI. The CDR3 consists of 16 residues. The CDR3 protein is CASSLTQGQGYNEQFF. The CDR3 DNA follows: TGTGCCAGCTCACTGACCCAAGGACAGGGCTACAATGAGCAGTTCTTC.

The rearrangement uses TRBV20-1 and TRBJ2-3; TRBD2 matches at 9 bases. The CDR3 runs 17 residues. V lost 0 bases, J lost 11 bases, and 18 bases stayed unmatched. Germline loops: CDR1 DFQATT, CDR2 SNEGSKA (reference sequence). The CDR3 spells CSARDGLAGIGAAKQYF. CDR3 coding DNA: TGCAGTGCTAGAGATGGGCTAGCGGGGATCGGAGCAGCTAAGCAGTATTTT.

V usage is TRBV29-1 and J usage is TRBJ2-5, with a tentative D call TRBD1 (5 bases). There are 13 residues in the CDR3. The germline gives CDR1 SQVTM, CDR2 ANQGSEA. The V gene lost 5 bases and the J gene lost 3 bases, with 13 bases spanning the gap. Here the CDR3 reads CSVIDRLKETQYF. The DNA of the CDR3 is TGCAGCGTTATAGACAGATTAAAAGAGACCCAGTACTTC.

This clonotype has only a few counts. The chain joins TRBV14 to TRBJ2-1; 7 nucleotides line up with TRBD2. The length of the CDR3 is 16 residues. The V segment lost 2 bases and the J segment 6 bases; nucleotides outside the gene matches: 10. Germline CDR1 is SGHDN and CDR2 is FVKESK. CDR3 residues: CASSQRRGLGGNEQFF. The CDR3 nucleotides are TGTGCCAGCAGCCAACGACGTGGACTAGGTGGCAATGAGCAGTTCTTC.

This clonotype appeared a few times. One end of the junction fails to match germline, which may point to a read error. DNA of the CDR3: TGTGCTAGCAGCCCCCGACAGGACCAAGAGACCCAGTACTTC. It yields the protein CASSPRQDQETQYF. The genes are TRBV7-7 and TRBJ2-5; D may be TRBD1 (6 bases). Germline-derived CDR1 and CDR2 are SSHAT and FNYEAQ (reference sequence). The CDR3 consists of 14 residues.